Following are 26 T cell receptor beta chains from one sample sequenced in a study of spatial heterogeneity in lung cancer. The time point: sample taken at primary tumor resection. TCRs were sequenced from unsorted whole RNA of tumor, nontumor lung or PBMC. Each CDR3 protein is one row after TCRdb ran MiXCR on the 5' RACE reads. Counted here are 20,000 to 25,000 distinct CDR3 sequences, 4.6% occurring once; the ten biggest clones make up 7.4%. This specimen consisted of PBMCs, obtained at surgery. The receptor source for this set is a male donor with early-stage non-small cell lung cancer.

This clonotype qualifies as medium-sized. V and J are TRBV11-2 and TRBJ2-5, with 10 bases matching TRBD2. Germline CDR1 is SGHAT and CDR2 is FQNNGV. This CDR3 region has 17 residues. V was pared by 3 bases and J by 2 bases, with 9 bases of the junction left unmatched. The chain's CDR3 is CASSLSRSSGGQETQYF. The CDR3 DNA sequence: TGTGCCAGCAGCTTGTCTCGTTCTAGCGGGGGTCAAGAGACCCAGTACTTC.

This clonotype appeared a few times. The chain recombines TRBV28 with TRBJ2-4; either TRBD1 or TRBD2 may supply D (5 bases each). Germline V lookup: CDR1 MDHEN, CDR2 SYDVKM. The CDR3 is 14 residues long. Trimming shortened V by 7 bases and J by 0 bases, and 10 bases separated the two germline ends. CDR3 bases: TGTGCCAGCACCTCCGGGACAGCCAAAAACATTCAGTACTTC. The encoded protein is CASTSGTAKNIQYF.

This clonotype occurred many times. The chain is built from TRBV28 and TRBJ2-4; 8 positions agree with TRBD2. The CDR3 is 18 amino acids. Germline values: CDR1 MDHEN, CDR2 SYDVKM. The J segment lost 5 bases and the V segment lost 1 base, leaving 13 bases of the junction unmatched. The CDR3 is CASSLLSLRGAMENIQYF. In DNA form, the CDR3 reads TGTGCCAGCAGTTTATTGTCATTGCGGGGGGCTATGGAAAACATTCAGTACTTC.

This clonotype was counted ten times or more. V usage is TRBV5-1 and J usage is TRBJ2-3; the D call may be TRBD1 or TRBD2 (5 bases each). The CDR3 runs 15 residues. Trimming took off 7 bases at V and 0 bases at J, with 15 bases between the two ends. Germline loops: CDR1 SGHRS, CDR2 YFSETQ. This chain's CDR3 is CASRTGTASTDTQYF. DNA for the CDR3: TGCGCCAGCCGGACCGGGACCGCTAGCACAGATACGCAGTATTTT.

This clonotype was recorded at least ten times. This chain connects TRBV5-1 to TRBJ1-2, with 7 bases lining up with TRBD1. CDR1 and CDR2 from the germline V gene are SGHRS and YFSETQ. This CDR3 comprises 16 residues. V lost 4 bases to trimming and J lost 2 bases; unmatched junction nucleotides: 11. The CDR3 DNA follows: TGCGCCAGCAGCCCGGGACAGTCTCGAAGCAACTATGGCTACACCTTC. Its protein is CASSPGQSRSNYGYTF.

This clonotype was recorded many times. This chain links TRBV28 with TRBJ1-4; weak D call: TRBD1 (5 bases). Germline CDR1 MDHEN, CDR2 SYDVKM. Between the trimmed V and J ends, which lost 2 bases and 7 bases, there was a span of 11 bases. This CDR3 is 14 amino acids long. Here the CDR3 DNA reads TGTGCCAGCAGTTTAGGGGGAAAGGGTGAAAAACTGTTTTTT. Amino acid sequence: CASSLGGKGEKLFF.

At least ten counts were recorded for this clonotype. V is TRBV7-2 and J is TRBJ2-5, with TRBD1 matching over 8 bases. Trimming took 5 bases from V and 2 from J; bases not matched to a gene: 10. Germline V CDR1 and CDR2: SGHTA, FQGNSA. The CDR3 loop spans 16 amino acids. CDR3 nucleotides: TGTGCCAGCAGCCCACCGGCCTGGACAGGGCAAGAGACCCAGTACTTC. The encoded protein is CASSPPAWTGQETQYF.

This clonotype was observed at least ten times. The V and J genes are TRBV18 and TRBJ1-5; D gene uncertain. CDR3 length equals 15 residues. The germline V gene has CDR1 KGHSH and CDR2 LQKENI. Trimming stripped 3 bases from V and 3 bases from J, with 12 bases between. The CDR3 DNA reads as TGTGCCAGCTCACCTTTAGGACCGATCAATCAGCCCCAGCATTTT. Amino acids: CASSPLGPINQPQHF.

Note on this clonotype: This may arise from a read error, as a much more abundant clone is one base away. The J gene is TRBJ2-1, the V gene TRBV11-1; D unclear. The germline V gene encodes CDR1 SGHAT and CDR2 FQDESV (reference sequence). The CDR3 consists of 13 residues. The DNA of the CDR3 is TGTGTCAGCAGCTTAAGTAGGCTCGATGAGCAGTTCTTC. Protein: CVSSLSRLDEQFF.

As concerns this clonotype: A much larger clone lies a single base off, so this may be a read error. The conserved final phenylalanine or tryptophan is absent from the CDR3, which likely points to a read error. The chain carries TRBV4-3 and TRBJ2-2, with 8 bases lining up with TRBD1. This CDR3 spans 14 amino acids. The J segment lost 6 bases and the V segment lost 3 bases, leaving 3 bases of the junction unmatched. Germline V gives CDR1 LGHNA, CDR2 YSLEER. CDR3 sequence (DNA): TGCGCCAGCAGCCATGACAGGGGCTCCGGGGAGCTGTTTTCT. Translated, it gives CASSHDRGSGELFS.

This clonotype was found a few times. The genes are TRBV7-2 and TRBJ2-1, with 14 bases aligning to TRBD2. This CDR3 contains 19 residues. V shed 3 bases and J 0 bases; nucleotides not matched to a gene: 7. Germline loops: CDR1 SGHTA, CDR2 FQGNSA. The CDR3, as DNA: TGTGCCAGCAGCTTCGGGACTAGCGGGAGAATAAGCTCCTACAATGAGCAGTTCTTC. It codes for CASSFGTSGRISSYNEQFF. The whole variable domain, filled in from reference TRBV7-2 and TRBJ2-1, reads GAGVSQSPSNKVTEKGKDVELRCDPISGHTALYWYRQSLGQGLEFLIYFQGNSAPDKSGLPSDRFSAERTGGSVSTLTIQRTQQEDSAVYLCASSFGTSGRISSYNEQFFGPGTRLTVL.

The sample holds many counts of this clonotype. The V and J genes are TRBV7-8 and TRBJ1-3, with D perhaps TRBD1 (5 bases). The CDR3 runs to 15 residues. Germline loops: CDR1 SGHVS, CDR2 FQNEAQ. Trimming shortened V by 2 bases and J by 4 bases, and 12 bases separated the two germline ends. DNA for the CDR3: TGTGCCAGCAGCTTACCCCAGGGAACGGGAAACACCATATATTTT. It encodes CASSLPQGTGNTIYF. Together with reference TRBV7-8 and TRBJ1-3, the CDR3 gives the full variable domain: GAGVSQSPRYKVAKRGQDVALRCDPISGHVSLFWYQQALGQGPEFLTYFQNEAQLDKSGLPSDRFFAERPEGSVSTLKIQRTQQEDSAVYLCASSLPQGTGNTIYFGEGSWLTVV.

In its sample, this clonotype was seen many times. The chain couples TRBV4-2 to TRBJ2-7; TRBD2 might be the D (5 bases). The CDR3 covers 16 residues. The ends were cut back, 0 bases at V and 0 bases at J, with 12 bases in the middle. The V gene's germline CDR1 is LGHNA and CDR2 YNFKEQ. The chain's CDR3 is CASSQEAAGVSYEQYF. The CDR3 region has the DNA TGTGCCAGCAGCCAAGAAGCTGCCGGGGTCTCCTACGAGCAGTACTTC.

This clonotype occurred many times. The CDR3 bases are TGTGCCAGCAGTTTGGGTAGTCTCCCAACGTACGAGCAGTACTTC. Amino acids: CASSLGSLPTYEQYF. This rearrangement joins TRBV27 to TRBJ2-7, with no clear D. V gave up 3 bases and J gave up 4 bases, with 16 bases separating them. Germline V gives CDR1 MNHEY, CDR2 SMNVEV (reference sequence). The CDR3 extends over 15 amino acids.

Ten or more counts support this clonotype. The chain links TRBV23-1 to TRBJ1-1; no definite D call. TRBV23-1 falls under the ORF class, with uncertain function. This CDR3 spans 13 amino acids. V gave up 8 bases and J gave up 3 bases, with 13 bases separating them. The CDR3 DNA is TGCGCCAGCGGACCGACAAGTGACACTGAAGCTTTCTTT. The encoded protein is CASGPTSDTEAFF.

This clonotype occurred a few times. The chain uses TRBV24-1 and TRBJ1-1, with 10 bases fitting TRBD1. J was trimmed by 5 bases and V by 4 bases; bases with no gene match: 6. CDR1 is KGHDR and CDR2 is SFDVKD in the germline V gene. The CDR3 loop spans 15 amino acids. The CDR3 DNA follows: TGTGCCACCAGTGAGCCAGACAGGGGGCTTACTGAAGCTTTCTTT. Translated: CATSEPDRGLTEAFF.

The chain links TRBV6-5 to TRBJ2-5; 10 nucleotides agree with TRBD2. Germline CDR1 and CDR2: MNHEY and SVGAGI. The CDR3 has 17 residues. V dropped 4 bases and J dropped 5; count of bases not matched to a gene: 13. CDR3 DNA: TGTGCCAGCAGTTCATCTTCGCTAGCGGGAGTGCAGGAGACCCAGTACTTC. The encoded protein is CASSSSSLAGVQETQYF.

This clonotype was seen ten or more times. One junction end disagrees with the germline gene, perhaps due to a read error. The V and J genes are TRBV2 and TRBJ2-7; 11 positions match TRBD1. This CDR3 comprises 16 residues. Germline CDR1 SNHLY, CDR2 FYNNEI. CDR3 amino acids: CASSEGRGTGGNEQYF. CDR3 coding DNA: TGTGCCAGCAGCGAAGGAAGAGGGACAGGGGGAAACGAGCAGTACTTC.

This clonotype was observed at least ten times. CDR3 region: CASWGGPRGRRSPLHF. CDR3 nucleotides: TGTGCCAGCTGGGGAGGCCCCAGGGGGCGAAGATCACCCCTCCACTTT. The V gene is TRBV7-2, the J gene TRBJ1-6; 8 bases agree with TRBD1. The CDR3 extends over 16 amino acids. From germline, CDR1 is SGHTA and CDR2 FQGNSA. Unmatched junction bases numbered 16, after V lost 8 bases and J lost 10 bases.

This clonotype has a count of ten or more. V gene TRBV24-1 combines with J gene TRBJ2-2; D ambiguous. The V end lost 1 base, the J end lost 5 bases, and 7 bases lay between the germline ends. The CDR3 covers 14 residues. Germline V gives CDR1 KGHDR, CDR2 SFDVKD. In DNA form, the CDR3 reads TGTGCCACCAGTGATTTTAGTGAAACCGGGGAGCTGTTTTTT. Translating gives CATSDFSETGELFF.

This clonotype was detected a few times. The rearrangement uses TRBV12-3 or TRBV12-4 and TRBJ1-6, with TRBD1 as a possible D gene (5 bases). The CDR3 runs to 14 residues. The V end lost 0 bases, the J end lost 8 bases, and 8 bases lay between the germline ends. The chain's CDR3 is CASSLALGDSPLHF. CDR3 nucleotide sequence: TGTGCCAGCAGTTTAGCGTTGGGGGATTCACCCCTCCACTTT.

This chain joins TRBV12-3 or TRBV12-4 and TRBJ1-5; D gene ambiguous. The V gene lost 6 bases and the J gene lost 3 bases, with 9 bases spanning the gap. The CDR3 runs to 13 residues. The CDR3 DNA reads TGTGCCAGCAGCCCTTTGGTCAATCAGCCCCAGCATTTT. This encodes CASSPLVNQPQHF.

This clonotype was detected ten times or more. The chain combines TRBV11-2 with TRBJ2-7; D call uncertain. Germline V lookup: CDR1 SGHAT, CDR2 FQNNGV. V was cut by 3 bases and J by 2 bases, with 11 bases left in between. This CDR3 comprises 14 residues. The CDR3, as DNA: TGTGCCAGCAGCTTGAGGATGTACCCCTACGAGCAGTACTTC. Protein: CASSLRMYPYEQYF.

This clonotype has ten or more counts. This rearrangement joins TRBV18 to TRBJ2-5; D not certain. The CDR3 covers 13 residues. Trimming cost V 1 base and J 5 bases, with 8 bases left between them. Germline CDR1 KGHSH, CDR2 LQKENI. The CDR3: CASSPQNSETQYF. The CDR3 DNA follows: TGTGCCAGCTCACCACAAAATTCGGAGACCCAGTACTTC.

This clonotype turned up a few times. The rearrangement uses TRBV12-3 or TRBV12-4 and TRBJ1-5, with TRBD1 matching 8 bases. This CDR3 contains 14 residues. Losses at the gene ends were 5 bases for V and 5 bases for J; bases not matched to a gene: 5. CDR3 DNA sequence: TGTGCCAGCAGTCCTCGACAGGGGTATCAGCCCCAGCATTTT. Encoded protein: CASSPRQGYQPQHF.

This chain links TRBV4-3 with TRBJ1-5; D not certain. Trimming removed 1 base at V and 4 bases at J, with 11 bases between. CDR3 length: 15 amino acids. The germline V gene encodes CDR1 LGHNA and CDR2 YSLEER. CDR3 in amino acids: CASSQVYQSNQPQHF. DNA of the CDR3: TGCGCCAGCAGCCAAGTCTATCAATCGAATCAGCCCCAGCATTTT.